The 7 T cell receptor beta chains presented below share a single source sample, sequenced in a study of T cells in localized non-small cell lung cancer. The assay was immunoSEQ multiplex PCR, and TCRdb's table has in-frame clones only and misses some. The sample records about 23,000 clones, over 75% being singletons. Sequenced here: peripheral blood, sampled before any cancer treatment. These TCRs come from a woman aged 35 to 75 with stage I lung adenocarcinoma.

This clone occurred a few times. The chain joins TRBV11-2 to TRBJ2-1; D not certain. The CDR3 totals 12 residues. V lost 5 bases and J lost 5, with 7 bases in between. Germline V gene data show CDR1 as SGHAT and CDR2 as FQNNGV. CDR3 sequence reads: CASSVNHNEQFF. In nucleotides, the CDR3 is TGTGCCAGCAGCGTCAACCACAATGAGCAGTTCTTC.

The chain recombines TRBV7-9 with TRBJ2-5; no clear D gene. The CDR3 is 12 residues long. Germline values: CDR1 SEHNR, CDR2 FQNEAQ (reference sequence). The germline V and J ends were trimmed by 5 bases and 5 bases, with 9 bases remaining between them. The CDR3 bases are TGTGCCAGCAGCCCTACTGCCGAGACCCAGTACTTC. It is translated as CASSPTAETQYF.

The chain uses TRBV10-1 and TRBJ2-7, with TRBD1 matching 12 bases. J lost 5 bases, V lost 6 bases, and 8 bases had no gene match. The CDR3 consists of 15 residues. Per the germline V gene, CDR1 is WNHNN and CDR2 is SYGVQD (reference sequence). The CDR3 reads CASSAGTGGKNEQYF. CDR3 coding DNA: TGCGCCAGCAGCGCCGGGACAGGGGGCAAGAACGAGCAGTACTTC.

The chain links TRBV7-2 to TRBJ2-3; 10 bases map to TRBD2. V shed 3 bases, J shed 5 bases, and the junction held 14 bases outside the gene matches. The length of the CDR3 is 18 residues. In germline, CDR1 is SGHTA, CDR2 FQGNSA. The chain's CDR3 is CASSFDPPGLAAQDTQYF. The DNA for the CDR3 is TGTGCCAGCAGCTTTGACCCCCCCGGACTAGCGGCTCAAGATACGCAGTATTTT.

V gene TRBV4-3 combines with J gene TRBJ2-3; maybe TRBD2 (5 bases). The CDR3 consists of 16 residues. Per germline, CDR1 LGHNA and CDR2 YSLEER. Trimming cost V 0 bases and J 2 bases, with 12 bases left between them. The CDR3: CASSQEDWSDTDTQYF. The CDR3 coding sequence is TGCGCCAGCAGCCAAGAGGACTGGAGCGACACAGATACGCAGTATTTT.

This chain connects TRBV30 to TRBJ1-5; 9 positions match TRBD1. The germline CDR1 and CDR2 sequences are GTSNPN and SVGIG (reference sequence). J lost 11 bases, V lost 2 bases, and 7 bases had no gene match. There are 13 residues in the CDR3. CDR3 DNA sequence: TGTGCCTGGAGTCGCCCGGGACAGGGAGCCCAGCATTTT. This encodes CAWSRPGQGAQHF.

V gene TRBV2 combines with J gene TRBJ2-7; TRBD1 matches at 11 bases. V lost 8 bases and J lost 6; bases outside the gene matches: 6. The CDR3 is made up of 13 amino acids. CDR1 and CDR2 (germline): SNHLY, FYNNEI. CDR3 DNA sequence: TGTGCCAGCGCCCGGGACAGGGGGAGCGAGCAGTACTTC. It is translated as CASARDRGSEQYF.